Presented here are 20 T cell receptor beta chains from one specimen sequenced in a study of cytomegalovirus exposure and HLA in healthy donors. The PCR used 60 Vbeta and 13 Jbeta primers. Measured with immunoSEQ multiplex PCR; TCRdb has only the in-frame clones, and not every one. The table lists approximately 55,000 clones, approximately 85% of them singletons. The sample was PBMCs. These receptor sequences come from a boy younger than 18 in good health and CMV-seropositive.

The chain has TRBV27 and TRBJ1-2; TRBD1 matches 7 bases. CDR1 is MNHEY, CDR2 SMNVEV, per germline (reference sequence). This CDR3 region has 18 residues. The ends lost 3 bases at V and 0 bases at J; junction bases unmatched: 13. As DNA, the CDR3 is TGTGCCAGCAGTTTTCTAACCGAGACAGGGATTTCTAACTATGGCTACACCTTC. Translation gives CASSFLTETGISNYGYTF.

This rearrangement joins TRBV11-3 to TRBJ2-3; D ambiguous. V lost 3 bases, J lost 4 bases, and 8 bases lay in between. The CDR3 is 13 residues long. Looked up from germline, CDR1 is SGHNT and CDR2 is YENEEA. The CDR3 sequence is CASSFSRADTQYF. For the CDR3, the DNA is TGTGCCAGCAGCTTCTCTAGAGCAGATACGCAGTATTTT.

This CDR3 is CASRAWGGTGANVLTF. CDR3 sequence (DNA): TGTGCCAGTAGGGCGTGGGGGGGGACTGGGGCCAACGTCCTGACTTTC. The chain employs TRBV19 and TRBJ2-6, with 7 nucleotides matching TRBD2. The CDR3 runs to 16 residues. The junction had 7 bases not matched to a gene; V was cut back by 6 bases and J by 2 bases. Germline-derived CDR1 and CDR2 are LNHDA and SQIVND (reference sequence).

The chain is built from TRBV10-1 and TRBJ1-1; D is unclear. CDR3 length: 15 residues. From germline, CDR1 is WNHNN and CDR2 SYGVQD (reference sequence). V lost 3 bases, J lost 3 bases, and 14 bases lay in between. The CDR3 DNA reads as TGCGCCAGCAGTGATGAGCCGAGGGTGGACACTGAAGCTTTCTTT. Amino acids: CASSDEPRVDTEAFF.

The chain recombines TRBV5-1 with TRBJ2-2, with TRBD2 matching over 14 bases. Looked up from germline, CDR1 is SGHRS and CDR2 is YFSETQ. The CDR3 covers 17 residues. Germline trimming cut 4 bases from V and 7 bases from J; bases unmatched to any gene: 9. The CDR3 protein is CASSPLTSGGGSGELFF. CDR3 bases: TGCGCCAGCAGCCCGCTGACTAGCGGGGGGGGAAGCGGGGAGCTGTTTTTT.

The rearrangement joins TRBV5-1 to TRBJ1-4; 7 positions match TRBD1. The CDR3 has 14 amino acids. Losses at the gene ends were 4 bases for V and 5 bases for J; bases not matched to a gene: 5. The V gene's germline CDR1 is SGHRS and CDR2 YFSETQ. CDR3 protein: CASSPGQQNEKLFF. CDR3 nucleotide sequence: TGCGCCAGCAGCCCGGGACAGCAAAATGAAAAACTGTTTTTT.

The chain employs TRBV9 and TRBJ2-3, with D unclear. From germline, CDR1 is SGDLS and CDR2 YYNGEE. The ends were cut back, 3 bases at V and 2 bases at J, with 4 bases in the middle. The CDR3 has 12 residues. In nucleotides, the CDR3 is TGTGCCAGCAGCGACTACACAGATACGCAGTATTTT. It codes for CASSDYTDTQYF.

The CDR3 here is CASSGQAGYGYTF. For the CDR3, the DNA is TGCGCCAGCAGTGGACAGGCCGGGTATGGCTACACCTTC. V is TRBV10-2 and J is TRBJ1-2, with D possibly matching TRBD1 (6 bases). CDR3 length equals 13 residues. Trimming shortened V by 4 bases and J by 5 bases, and 11 bases separated the two germline ends. Germline CDR1 reads WSHSY; CDR2 reads SAAADI.

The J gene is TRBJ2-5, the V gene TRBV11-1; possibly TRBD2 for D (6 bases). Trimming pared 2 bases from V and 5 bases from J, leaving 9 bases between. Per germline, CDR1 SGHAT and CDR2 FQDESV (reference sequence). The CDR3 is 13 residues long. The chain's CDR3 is CASSLREVETQYF. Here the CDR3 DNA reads TGTGCCAGCAGCTTAAGGGAGGTGGAGACCCAGTACTTC.

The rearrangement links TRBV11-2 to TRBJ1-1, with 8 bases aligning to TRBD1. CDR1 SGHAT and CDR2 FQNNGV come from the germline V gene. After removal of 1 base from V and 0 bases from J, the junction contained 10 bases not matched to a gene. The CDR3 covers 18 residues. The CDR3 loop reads CASSLVGGQAWVNTEAFF. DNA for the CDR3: TGTGCCAGCAGCTTAGTAGGGGGACAGGCCTGGGTGAACACTGAAGCTTTCTTT.

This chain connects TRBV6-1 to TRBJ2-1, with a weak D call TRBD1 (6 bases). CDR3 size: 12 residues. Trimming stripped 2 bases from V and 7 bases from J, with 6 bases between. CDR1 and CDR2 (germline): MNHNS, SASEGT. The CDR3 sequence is CASSETGNEQFF. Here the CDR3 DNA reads TGTGCCAGCAGTGAAACAGGGAATGAGCAGTTCTTC.

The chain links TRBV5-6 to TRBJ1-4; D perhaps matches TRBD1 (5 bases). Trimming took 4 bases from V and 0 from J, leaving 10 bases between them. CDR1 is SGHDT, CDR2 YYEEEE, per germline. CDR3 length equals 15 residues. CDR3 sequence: CASSPSGATNEKLFF. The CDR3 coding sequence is TGTGCCAGCAGCCCATCGGGGGCAACTAATGAAAAACTGTTTTTT.

The CDR3 nucleotides read TGTGCCAGCAGTACCCCGACATTTCTTTCCTACGAGCAGTACTTC. Translated: CASSTPTFLSYEQYF. The V gene is TRBV28, the J gene TRBJ2-7; D gene unclear. CDR3 length equals 15 residues. The germline V gene has CDR1 MDHEN and CDR2 SYDVKM. Trimming took off 5 bases at V and 1 base at J, with 15 bases between the two ends.

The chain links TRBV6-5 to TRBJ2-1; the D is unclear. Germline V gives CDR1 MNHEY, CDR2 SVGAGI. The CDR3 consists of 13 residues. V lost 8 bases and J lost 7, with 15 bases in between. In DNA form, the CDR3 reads TGTGCCAGCCGGTCCTCAAACTGGAATGAGCAGTTCTTC. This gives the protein CASRSSNWNEQFF.

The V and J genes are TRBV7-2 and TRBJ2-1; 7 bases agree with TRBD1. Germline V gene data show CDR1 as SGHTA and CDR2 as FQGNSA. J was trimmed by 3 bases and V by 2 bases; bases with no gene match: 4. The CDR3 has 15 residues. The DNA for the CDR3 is TGTGCCAGCAGCTTAAGGGACAGACACTACAATGAGCAGTTCTTC. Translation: CASSLRDRHYNEQFF.

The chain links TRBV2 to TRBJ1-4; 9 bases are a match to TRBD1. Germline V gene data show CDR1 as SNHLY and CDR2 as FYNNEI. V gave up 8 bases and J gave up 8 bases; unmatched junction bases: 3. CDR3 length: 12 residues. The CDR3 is CASRDREEKLFF. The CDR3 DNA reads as TGTGCCAGCCGGGACAGGGAGGAAAAACTGTTTTTT.

The CDR3, as DNA: TGTGCCAGCCGTCCCGGCACTAACTCTGGAAACACCATATATTTT. This encodes CASRPGTNSGNTIYF. This chain connects TRBV6-1 to TRBJ1-3; D remains ambiguous. CDR1 is MNHNS and CDR2 is SASEGT in the germline V gene. Trimming took off 8 bases at V and 0 bases at J, with 14 bases between the two ends. The CDR3 loop spans 15 amino acids.

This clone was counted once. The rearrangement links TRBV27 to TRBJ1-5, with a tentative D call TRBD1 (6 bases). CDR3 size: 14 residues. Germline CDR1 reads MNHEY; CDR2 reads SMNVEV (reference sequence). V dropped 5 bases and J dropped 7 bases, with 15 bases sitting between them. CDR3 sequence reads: CASSLRGTNQPQHF. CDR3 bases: TGTGCCAGCAGTCTCCGAGGGACAAACCAGCCCCAGCATTTT.

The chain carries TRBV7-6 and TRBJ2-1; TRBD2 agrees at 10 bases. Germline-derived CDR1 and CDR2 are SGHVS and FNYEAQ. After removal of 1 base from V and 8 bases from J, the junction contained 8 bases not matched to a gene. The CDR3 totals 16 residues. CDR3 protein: CASSLGSGGAPHEQFF. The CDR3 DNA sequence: TGTGCCAGCAGCTTAGGGAGCGGGGGGGCCCCCCATGAGCAGTTCTTC.

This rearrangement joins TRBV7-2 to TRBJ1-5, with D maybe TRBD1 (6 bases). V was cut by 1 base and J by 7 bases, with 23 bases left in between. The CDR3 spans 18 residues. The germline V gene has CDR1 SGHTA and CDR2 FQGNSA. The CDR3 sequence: CASSLGTSGEAPGQPQHF. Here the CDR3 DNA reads TGTGCCAGCAGCTTAGGGACTTCAGGGGAAGCCCCGGGGCAGCCCCAGCATTTT.